Presented here are 27 T cell receptor beta chains from one specimen sequenced in a study of Ad26.COV2.S vaccination and SARS-CoV-2 variants. The repertoire was sequenced with immunoSEQ multiplex PCR; TCRdb's copy has only in-frame clones and lacks some. The profile shows about 350,000 clones, about 88% of them singletons. Treatment given: some 20 received Ad26.COV2.S at low or high dose, single or two shots; 5 received placebo; per-sample allocation not given. Repertoires come from day 63 after the first vaccine or placebo injection. Sequenced material: peripheral blood, taken in a trial of Ad26.COV2.S vaccine versus placebo. These receptors were taken from a person aged 18-65 years who received the Ad26.COV2.S COVID-19 vaccine or a placebo.

This rearrangement joins TRBV11-3 to TRBJ2-4; TRBD1 matches at 8 bases. Germline V gene sequence: CDR1 SGHNT, CDR2 YENEEA. The CDR3 has 17 amino acids. Trimming at V came to 2 bases and at J to 7 bases, leaving 13 bases not matched to a gene. The CDR3 DNA follows: TGTGCCAGCAGCTTAAGGTCCAGGGGGCAATTCGGGAACATTCAGTACTTC. It encodes CASSLRSRGQFGNIQYF.

The chain couples TRBV7-9 to TRBJ2-1; 12 nucleotides agree with TRBD2. The V gene end was trimmed by 3 bases and the J gene end by 5 bases; junction bases not matched to a gene: 2. The CDR3 runs to 15 residues. Germline V lookup: CDR1 SEHNR, CDR2 FQNEAQ (reference sequence). In nucleotides, the CDR3 is TGTGCCAGCAGCTTCAGACTAGCGGGAGACAATGAGCAGTTCTTC. Translation: CASSFRLAGDNEQFF.

V usage is TRBV9 and J usage is TRBJ2-7; 10 nucleotides align to TRBD1. CDR3 length: 13 amino acids. Trimming took 3 bases from V and 6 from J; bases not matched to a gene: 3. Germline lookup yields CDR1 SGDLS and CDR2 YYNGEE. The CDR3 is CASSGGTGVEQYF. In DNA, the CDR3 is TGTGCCAGCAGCGGCGGGACAGGGGTCGAGCAGTACTTC.

V usage is TRBV27 and J usage is TRBJ2-7; maybe TRBD1 (6 bases). Trimming took off 6 bases at V and 5 bases at J, with 17 bases between the two ends. CDR1 is MNHEY and CDR2 is SMNVEV in the germline V gene (reference sequence). The CDR3 loop spans 14 amino acids. Written as DNA, the CDR3 is TGTGCCAGCAGCCGAACAGGGCAATCCAACGAGCAGTACTTC. Translated, it gives CASSRTGQSNEQYF.

The V and J genes are TRBV5-1 and TRBJ1-4; D remains unclear. This CDR3 is 14 amino acids long. V was shortened by 2 bases and J by 0 bases, with 5 bases between the two germline ends. The V gene's germline CDR1 is SGHRS and CDR2 YFSETQ. The CDR3, as DNA: TGCGCCAGCAGCTTCCAGGCAACTAATGAAAAACTGTTTTTT. This codes for CASSFQATNEKLFF.

The chain has TRBV29-1 and TRBJ2-1, with 10 positions matching TRBD2. The CDR3 covers 16 residues. Germline loops: CDR1 SQVTM, CDR2 ANQGSEA. V lost 2 bases and J lost 1; bases outside the gene matches: 5. CDR3: CSVEFGLAESYNEQFF. CDR3 sequence (DNA): TGCAGCGTTGAATTTGGACTAGCGGAGTCCTACAATGAGCAGTTCTTC.

The V and J genes are TRBV3-1 (or the pseudogene TRBV3-2) and TRBJ1-1; 7 nucleotides align to TRBD1. The V gene's germline CDR1 is LGHDT and CDR2 YNNKEL (reference sequence). The CDR3 contains 14 residues. Trimming took 3 bases from V and 6 from J; bases not matched to a gene: 7. The CDR3 DNA follows: TGTGCCAGCAGCCATCGGACAGGCCTTTCTGAAGCTTTCTTT. Amino acids: CASSHRTGLSEAFF.

The chain uses TRBV3-1 (or the pseudogene TRBV3-2) and TRBJ1-1; a weak D match, TRBD1 (5 bases). This CDR3 is 13 amino acids long. Germline values: CDR1 LGHDT, CDR2 YNNKEL (reference sequence). V gave up 3 bases and J gave up 4 bases, with 9 bases separating them. The CDR3 nucleotides read TGTGCCAGCAGCCAGGGACTCGTCACTGAAGCTTTCTTT. Translating it yields CASSQGLVTEAFF.

The chain carries TRBV6-5 and TRBJ2-7; D is perhaps TRBD2 (6 bases). This CDR3 has 15 residues. From germline, CDR1 is MNHEY and CDR2 SVGAGI. V lost 2 bases and J 5 bases, leaving 16 bases between the germline ends. The CDR3 DNA reads TGTGCCAGCAGTTACGCCATGCGGGGCTCGCACGAGCAGTACTTC. This gives the protein CASSYAMRGSHEQYF.

This rearrangement joins TRBV18 to TRBJ2-1; D unclear. This CDR3 contains 16 residues. V dropped 2 bases and J dropped 1 base, with 12 bases sitting between them. Germline CDR1 reads KGHSH; CDR2 reads LQKENI. CDR3 sequence (DNA): TGTGCCAGCTCACCATCAGTGTCAGTGTCCTACAATGAGCAGTTCTTC. This translates into CASSPSVSVSYNEQFF.

This clone appeared once. The gene calls are TRBV10-1 and TRBJ1-4, with D unresolved. The CDR3 spans 14 residues. The germline CDR1 and CDR2 sequences are WNHNN and SYGVQD (reference sequence). V shed 3 bases and J shed 6 bases, with 11 bases lying between them. The CDR3 reads CASSERLKDEKLFF. As DNA, the CDR3 is TGCGCCAGCAGTGAAAGGTTAAAAGATGAAAAACTGTTTTTT.

The chain has TRBV5-4 and TRBJ2-2; 7 nucleotides agree with TRBD1. The CDR3 is 13 amino acids. Trimming took 4 bases from V and 4 from J; bases not matched to a gene: 1. Germline CDR1 and CDR2: SGHNT and YYREEE (reference sequence). The CDR3 is CASSRDSTGELFF. The CDR3, as DNA: TGTGCCAGCAGCCGGGACAGCACCGGGGAGCTGTTTTTT.

The V and J genes are TRBV6-2 or TRBV6-3 and TRBJ2-1; possible D gene TRBD2, 6 bases. Trimming removed 5 bases at V and 4 bases at J, with 18 bases between. Germline V lookup: CDR1 MNHEY, CDR2 SVGEGT. The length of the CDR3 is 16 residues. The CDR3 bases are TGTGCCAGCAGTACGCCGGGACTCGCTCGTTACAATGAGCAGTTCTTC. Translated: CASSTPGLARYNEQFF.

This chain links TRBV7-2 with TRBJ2-3; D is undetermined. V lost 10 bases, J lost 0 bases, and 11 bases lay in between. The CDR3 covers 13 residues. The germline CDR1 and CDR2 sequences are SGHTA and FQGNSA. CDR3: CATRLGSTDTQYF. CDR3 nucleotides: TGTGCCACCCGCCTGGGTAGCACAGATACGCAGTATTTT.

V is TRBV27 and J is TRBJ1-6; a weak D match, TRBD1 (5 bases). Trimming took off 8 bases at V and 9 bases at J, with 20 bases between the two ends. The CDR3 is 15 residues long. The germline CDR1 and CDR2 sequences are MNHEY and SMNVEV (reference sequence). The CDR3 spells CASGLQVIGSSPLHF. The CDR3 DNA reads as TGTGCCAGCGGCCTACAGGTCATCGGCAGTTCACCCCTCCACTTT.

This chain links TRBV19 with TRBJ2-1, with TRBD2 identical over 7 bases. The CDR3 consists of 14 residues. The V and J ends lost 0 bases and 10 bases, in that order; junction bases with no gene match: 6. The germline V gene encodes CDR1 LNHDA and CDR2 SQIVND (reference sequence). This chain's CDR3 is CASSIDQLALEQFF. DNA for the CDR3: TGTGCCAGTAGTATAGATCAACTAGCGCTGGAGCAGTTCTTC. The variable domain in full, with the rest retrieved from reference TRBV19 and TRBJ2-1, is DGGITQSPKYLFRKEGQNVTLSCEQNLNHDAMYWYRQDPGQGLRLIYYSQIVNDFQKGDIAEGYSVSREKKESFPLTVTSAQKNPTAFYLCASSIDQLALEQFFGPGTRLTVL.

This clone has just one count. This rearrangement joins TRBV19 to TRBJ1-5; D ambiguous. The CDR3 extends over 11 amino acids. Germline CDR1 and CDR2: LNHDA and SQIVND (reference sequence). V was shortened by 3 bases and J by 11 bases, with 8 bases between the two germline ends. The CDR3 spells CASSMGKSQHF. CDR3 in DNA: TGTGCCAGTAGTATGGGGAAGTCCCAGCATTTT.

The V call is TRBV11-2, the J call TRBJ1-2; 11 bases are a match to TRBD1. The junction had 8 bases not matched to a gene; V was cut back by 3 bases and J by 5 bases. This CDR3 is built from 16 residues. CDR1 and CDR2 (germline): SGHAT, FQNNGV. CDR3 nucleotides: TGTGCCAGCAGCTTCCGGGACAGGGGGTATAGTTATGGCTACACCTTC. Translated: CASSFRDRGYSYGYTF.

The chain employs TRBV19 and TRBJ2-7; D possibly corresponds to TRBD1 (5 bases). The CDR3 is made up of 17 amino acids. Germline V lookup: CDR1 LNHDA, CDR2 SQIVND (reference sequence). V was trimmed by 4 bases and J by 0 bases, leaving 19 bases between them. This CDR3 reads CASSTYESGMSSYEQYF. The CDR3 DNA follows: TGTGCCAGTAGTACCTATGAATCAGGGATGAGCTCCTACGAGCAGTACTTC.

The rearrangement links TRBV18 to TRBJ1-2; perhaps TRBD1 as D (6 bases). The CDR3 spans 17 residues. Trimming removed 3 bases at V and 6 bases at J, with 23 bases between. Germline CDR1 is KGHSH and CDR2 is LQKENI. CDR3 protein: CASSPPGGGLVLDGYTF. The CDR3 DNA is TGTGCCAGCTCACCCCCTGGGGGGGGGCTCGTCCTCGATGGCTACACCTTC.

The chain has TRBV24-1 and TRBJ2-1, with TRBD1 matching 10 bases. CDR3 length: 16 residues. Trimming took 8 bases from V and 7 from J; bases not matched to a gene: 13. CDR1 is KGHDR and CDR2 is SFDVKD in the germline V gene. The CDR3 sequence is CATTPPPGQGTNEQFF. The CDR3 DNA follows: TGTGCCACCACCCCTCCTCCGGGACAGGGGACTAATGAGCAGTTCTTC.

V and J are TRBV18 and TRBJ1-3, with 7 bases that match TRBD1. CDR1 and CDR2 from the germline V gene are KGHSH and LQKENI. V gave up 5 bases and J gave up 8 bases; unmatched junction bases: 12. This CDR3 is 15 amino acids long. As DNA, the CDR3 is TGTGCCAGCTCAACAGAGACAGGGATTTCGTACACCATATATTTT. Its protein is CASSTETGISYTIYF.

This chain uses TRBV6-5 with TRBJ2-4; TRBD1 might be the D (6 bases). CDR3 length equals 14 residues. In germline, CDR1 is MNHEY, CDR2 SVGAGI. Trimming pared 0 bases from V and 9 bases from J, leaving 12 bases between. CDR3 DNA sequence: TGTGCCAGCAGTTACTCGACAGGCGGTGGCATTCAGTACTTC. Its protein is CASSYSTGGGIQYF.

This chain joins TRBV6-5 and TRBJ2-3; D remains unclear. The V gene's germline CDR1 is MNHEY and CDR2 SVGAGI. The CDR3 has 12 amino acids. V was shortened by 4 bases and J by 6 bases, with 8 bases between the two germline ends. CDR3 DNA: TGTGCCAGCAGTTCGGGCGTTGATACGCAGTATTTT. It translates to CASSSGVDTQYF.

This clone was observed a single time. V usage is TRBV27 and J usage is TRBJ1-6; perhaps TRBD1 as D (5 bases). The CDR3 consists of 18 residues. V lost 3 bases and J lost 6, with 21 bases in between. The germline V gene has CDR1 MNHEY and CDR2 SMNVEV (reference sequence). CDR3 loop: CASSLCFGRDCLNSPLHF. The CDR3 region has the DNA TGTGCCAGCAGTTTGTGCTTCGGCCGGGACTGTCTTAATTCACCCCTCCACTTT.

The rearrangement links TRBV27 to TRBJ1-2, with 8 positions matching TRBD1. With V trimmed by 6 bases and J by 3 bases, 12 bases remained unmatched. The CDR3 contains 16 residues. From germline, CDR1 is MNHEY and CDR2 SMNVEV (reference sequence). CDR3 DNA: TGTGCCAGCAGGGGAGTACAGGGGGTTAAGGACTATGGCTACACCTTC. Translation gives CASRGVQGVKDYGYTF.

The CDR3 protein is CASSAQSVGETQYF. The CDR3, as DNA: TGTGCCAGCAGCGCCCAATCAGTGGGAGAGACCCAGTACTTC. The V gene is TRBV9, the J gene TRBJ2-5; D call uncertain. Germline-derived CDR1 and CDR2 are SGDLS and YYNGEE. The CDR3 is 14 residues long. V lost 3 bases and J lost 4, with 13 bases in between.